A single sample is the source of the 16 T cell receptor beta chains below, sequenced in a study of CD8+CD57+ T cells in acquired aplastic anemia. Patients chosen for sequencing had shown CD8+CD57+ cell expansion by flow cytometry. The template used for profiling TCR beta VDJ and CDR3 was genomic DNA. One entry per CDR3 protein, called by TCRdb with MiXCR from the reads. The data show over 150,000 distinct CDR3 sequences, with 40% to 65% seen just once and less than 15% held by the top ten. Sequencing was done on a sample of sorted CD4+, CD8+, or CD8+CD57+ T cells (not recorded which) from PBMCs. The receptors derive from a human donor with aplastic anemia.

The chain joins TRBV15 to TRBJ1-5; D is perhaps TRBD1 (5 bases). The V end was cut by 1 base, the J end by 13 bases, with 17 bases between. Germline V CDR1 and CDR2: LNHNV, YYDKDF (reference sequence). The CDR3 has 14 residues. The CDR3 here is CATSRVQTVAHQHF. CDR3 bases: TGTGCCACCAGCAGAGTGCAGACAGTCGCTCATCAGCATTTT.

This clonotype was found many times. This rearrangement joins TRBV4-2 to TRBJ2-2, with TRBD1 matching over 7 bases. The CDR3 consists of 15 residues. Unmatched junction bases numbered 2, after V lost 1 base and J lost 3 bases. CDR1 and CDR2 from the germline V gene are LGHNA and YNFKEQ. The CDR3 bases are TGTGCCAGCAGCCAAGGGACAGGAGACACCGGGGAGCTGTTTTTT. This sequence encodes CASSQGTGDTGELFF.

This clonotype showed up many times. This chain links TRBV19 with TRBJ1-2; 9 nucleotides line up with TRBD1. Germline CDR1 is LNHDA and CDR2 is SQIVND (reference sequence). V shed 3 bases and J 4 bases; nucleotides not matched to a gene: 3. There are 14 residues in the CDR3. CDR3: CASSMGTGSYGYTF. The CDR3 nucleotides read TGTGCCAGTAGTATGGGGACAGGGAGCTATGGCTACACCTTC.

This clonotype has more than one count but fewer than ten. This may arise from a read error, as a much more abundant clone is one base away. This chain uses TRBV6-5 with TRBJ2-1; D uncertain. Trimming left V 8 bases short and J 9 bases short, with 11 bases between. Germline V CDR1 and CDR2: MNHEY, SVGAGI. CDR3 length: 11 residues. Here the CDR3 reads CASGTRSEQFF. The CDR3, as DNA: TGTGCCAGCGGTACTCGGAGTGAGCAGTTCTTC.

In this sample, this clonotype turned up once. One junction end disagrees with the germline gene, perhaps due to a read error. The rearrangement links TRBV7-7 to TRBJ2-3, with 8 bases lining up with TRBD2. The CDR3 is made up of 17 amino acids. From germline, CDR1 is SSHAT and CDR2 FNYEAQ (reference sequence). CDR3 DNA sequence: TGTGCTAGCAGCTTGGGGGCCGCGGGGGGCCGCACAGATACGCAGTATTTT. It codes for CASSLGAAGGRTDTQYF.

This clonotype was found many times. This chain links TRBV20-1 with TRBJ2-1; 9 bases line up with TRBD2. This CDR3 contains 18 residues. Per germline, CDR1 DFQATT and CDR2 SNEGSKA (reference sequence). The V gene end was trimmed by 1 base and the J gene end by 0 bases; junction bases not matched to a gene: 10. CDR3 nucleotides: TGCAGTGCTAGAGGCGGGGGGGCCTTTAGGAGCTCCTACAATGAGCAGTTCTTC. Amino acids: CSARGGGAFRSSYNEQFF.

This clonotype was seen ten or more times. The gene calls are TRBV4-3 and TRBJ2-3; D is possibly TRBD2 (5 bases). The V end lost 4 bases, the J end lost 2 bases, and 13 bases lay between the germline ends. CDR1 LGHNA and CDR2 YSLEER come from the germline V gene. The CDR3 consists of 15 residues. CDR3 loop: CASSPGLALTDTQYF. In DNA, the CDR3 is TGCGCCAGCAGCCCCGGGCTAGCACTCACAGATACGCAGTATTTT.

This clonotype appeared a few times. V usage is TRBV19 and J usage is TRBJ2-5; 8 bases match TRBD1. Germline-derived CDR1 and CDR2 are LNHDA and SQIVND (reference sequence). Trimming took 9 bases from V and 1 from J; bases not matched to a gene: 4. The CDR3 length is 13 residues. The CDR3 protein is CASVGQGQETQYF. The DNA of the CDR3 is TGTGCCAGCGTCGGACAGGGCCAAGAGACCCAGTACTTC.

The genes are TRBV10-2 and TRBJ1-6; 12 bases agree with TRBD1. Germline assignment: CDR1 WSHSY and CDR2 SAAADI. Trimming cost V 0 bases and J 15 bases; bases outside gene matches: 3. The CDR3 is made up of 14 amino acids. Here the CDR3 DNA reads TGCGCCAGCAGTGAGTCGGGACAGGGGGCTAACCTCCACTTT. Its translation: CASSESGQGANLHF.

The chain employs TRBV7-9 and TRBJ2-5, with D perhaps TRBD1 or TRBD2 (6 bases each). Looked up from germline, CDR1 is SEHNR and CDR2 is FQNEAQ (reference sequence). The CDR3 is 15 residues long. V was cut by 1 base and J by 5 bases, with 14 bases left in between. The CDR3 is CASSLGTGRRETQYF. CDR3 coding DNA: TGTGCCAGCAGCTTAGGTACAGGGAGGAGGGAGACCCAGTACTTC.

In this sample, this clonotype turned up many times. The V gene is TRBV27, the J gene TRBJ1-5, with 10 bases aligning to TRBD1. The CDR3 length is 15 residues. J lost 2 bases, V lost 5 bases, and 3 bases had no gene match. Germline V gene data show CDR1 as MNHEY and CDR2 as SMNVEV (reference sequence). CDR3 DNA sequence: TGTGCCAGCAGTGACGGGACAGGGGGCAATCAGCCCCAGCATTTT. Its translation: CASSDGTGGNQPQHF.

This clonotype was recorded many times. V and J are TRBV12-3 or TRBV12-4 and TRBJ2-5; 8 bases agree with TRBD2. The trim removed 5 bases at V and 1 base at J, leaving 3 bases unmatched. This CDR3 contains 14 residues. The CDR3 DNA sequence: TGTGCCAGCAGTCAGGGGACTAGCCAAGAGACCCAGTACTTC. It encodes CASSQGTSQETQYF.

For this clonotype: It may be a read error: a sequence one base away is much more abundant. The chain couples TRBV6-5 to TRBJ1-4, with D hard to call. V lost 0 bases and J 6 bases, leaving 14 bases between the germline ends. Germline-derived CDR1 and CDR2 are MNHEY and SVGAGI. The CDR3 spans 16 residues. CDR3 bases: TGTGCCAGCAGTTACTCGTTAGTGTGGGAGGATGAAAAACTGTTTTTT. It codes for CASSYSLVWEDEKLFF.

V is TRBV11-1 and J is TRBJ2-3; 11 bases map to TRBD2. This CDR3 region has 15 residues. After removal of 3 bases from V and 2 bases from J, the junction contained 1 base not matched to a gene. The V gene's germline CDR1 is SGHAT and CDR2 FQDESV (reference sequence). Here the CDR3 DNA reads TGTGCCAGCAGCTTGACTAGCGGGGACACAGATACGCAGTATTTT. Translated: CASSLTSGDTDTQYF.

This clonotype was recorded many times. The chain links TRBV5-4 to TRBJ1-1; a possible D gene is TRBD1 (6 bases). CDR3 length: 17 residues. CDR1 is SGHNT and CDR2 is YYREEE in the germline V gene (reference sequence). The V and J ends lost 0 bases and 5 bases respectively, with 20 bases between them. The CDR3 bases are TGTGCCAGCAGCTTGGACAGGGTATTGGTAATAAGTACTGAAGCTTTCTTT. This translates into CASSLDRVLVISTEAFF.

With respect to this clonotype: A single base separates this from a much larger clone, so it may be a read error. The rearrangement uses TRBV13 and TRBJ1-1; D perhaps matches TRBD1 (5 bases). The CDR3 has 14 residues. The germline gives CDR1 PRHDT, CDR2 FYEKMQ (reference sequence). Trimming took 5 bases from V and 7 from J, leaving 17 bases between them. Here the CDR3 DNA reads TGTGCCAGCAGCCAGGGACGGGGCCCGGTTGAAGCTTTCTTT. Protein product: CASSQGRGPVEAFF.